This passage covers 18 T cell receptor beta chains from one sample sequenced in a study of blood T cell repertoires in COVID-19. Method: immunoSEQ multiplex PCR; TCRdb's copy keeps in-frame clones and lacks some. This table has about 340,000 clones, less than 90% appearing once. The sequenced material came from peripheral blood. The origin of the receptors is a woman aged 60-70 years with COVID-19, enrolled during active disease.

The CDR3 here is CASSYQGLRNTIYF. The CDR3 DNA is TGTGCCAGCAGTTACCAGGGTCTTAGAAACACCATATATTTT. V and J are TRBV11-3 and TRBJ1-3, with D possibly matching TRBD1 (5 bases). CDR1 is SGHNT and CDR2 is YENEEA in the germline V gene. This CDR3 spans 14 amino acids. Trimming removed 6 bases at V and 5 bases at J, with 14 bases between.

The rearrangement joins TRBV9 to TRBJ2-1; D ambiguous. CDR1 is SGDLS, CDR2 YYNGEE, per germline. The length of the CDR3 is 14 residues. V lost 0 bases and J lost 4, with 8 bases in between. CDR3 nucleotides: TGTGCCAGCAGCGTAGCGCACAGTTACAATGAGCAGTTCTTC. Encoded protein: CASSVAHSYNEQFF.

V usage is TRBV19 and J usage is TRBJ2-3; D not certain. V lost 3 bases, J lost 0 bases, and 7 bases lay in between. The CDR3 consists of 14 residues. Per the germline V gene, CDR1 is LNHDA and CDR2 is SQIVND (reference sequence). The CDR3 bases are TGTGCCAGTAGTATTAGTCCTAGCACAGATACGCAGTATTTT. Its protein product is CASSISPSTDTQYF.

This clone was seen more than once but under ten times. This chain joins TRBV30 and TRBJ2-7, with TRBD2 matching over 9 bases. Trimming at V came to 1 base and at J to 1 base, leaving 8 bases not matched to a gene. The CDR3 spans 16 residues. Germline lookup yields CDR1 GTSNPN and CDR2 SVGIG (reference sequence). The CDR3 here is CAWSGYSGGPSYEQYF. The CDR3 DNA follows: TGTGCCTGGAGTGGTTATAGCGGGGGCCCGTCCTACGAGCAGTACTTC.

The chain is built from TRBV7-2 and TRBJ2-3, with a possible D match to TRBD2 (6 bases). Germline CDR1 and CDR2: SGHTA and FQGNSA. This CDR3 has 15 residues. V lost 5 bases, J lost 0 bases, and 12 bases lay in between. This chain's CDR3 is CASSPAGDSTDTQYF. The CDR3, as DNA: TGTGCCAGCAGCCCAGCGGGCGATAGCACAGATACGCAGTATTTT.

V gene TRBV11-2 combines with J gene TRBJ2-1, with D uncertain. The germline gives CDR1 SGHAT, CDR2 FQNNGV. The length of the CDR3 is 14 residues. V was shortened by 4 bases and J by 5 bases, with 12 bases between the two germline ends. CDR3 bases: TGTGCCAGCAGCTCCCCTGAACAGAACAATGAGCAGTTCTTC. Protein: CASSSPEQNNEQFF.

The table lists this clone with a count of one. This sequence joins TRBV11-3 and TRBJ2-7, with 9 bases lining up with TRBD1. The CDR3 is made up of 16 amino acids. Trimming at V came to 6 bases and at J to 0 bases, leaving 9 bases not matched to a gene. The germline gives CDR1 SGHNT, CDR2 YENEEA. The CDR3 nucleotides are TGTGCCAGCAGTCCGTTCACAGGGGGCTTCTCCTACGAGCAGTACTTC. Its translation is CASSPFTGGFSYEQYF.

The chain joins TRBV11-2 to TRBJ2-5, with 11 nucleotides matching TRBD2. Germline V lookup: CDR1 SGHAT, CDR2 FQNNGV. This CDR3 region has 14 residues. V gave up 10 bases and J gave up 1 base; unmatched junction bases: 5. CDR3 in amino acids: CATRGTSGQETQYF. The DNA of the CDR3 is TGTGCCACCAGGGGGACTAGCGGCCAAGAGACCCAGTACTTC.

V and J are TRBV10-3 and TRBJ1-1; TRBD1 is a possible D gene (5 bases). The CDR3 loop spans 14 amino acids. V lost 6 bases, J lost 6 bases, and 17 bases lay in between. CDR1 is ENHRY and CDR2 is SYGVKD in the germline V gene. CDR3 loop: CAISRVRGSAEAFF. Written as DNA, the CDR3 is TGTGCCATCAGCCGCGTTAGGGGCTCTGCTGAAGCTTTCTTT.

The table lists this clone with a count of one. The chain employs TRBV3-1 (or the pseudogene TRBV3-2) and TRBJ1-2; a weak D match, TRBD1 (6 bases). CDR1 LGHDT and CDR2 YNNKEL come from the germline V gene (reference sequence). The CDR3 is made up of 16 amino acids. V lost 4 bases and J 4 bases, leaving 19 bases between the germline ends. CDR3 DNA sequence: TGTGCCAGCAGCCCCTGGTCTCAGGGGCGTTCCTATGGCTACACCTTC. Translated: CASSPWSQGRSYGYTF.

This rearrangement joins TRBV4-2 to TRBJ1-5; weak D call: TRBD1 (5 bases). Germline V lookup: CDR1 LGHNA, CDR2 YNFKEQ. Deletions cut 4 bases from V and 4 bases from J, with 17 bases between. This CDR3 has 16 residues. The DNA for the CDR3 is TGTGCCAGCAGCCCCCCCCCAGACAGTCATAATCAGCCCCAGCATTTT. Protein product: CASSPPPDSHNQPQHF.

Here the CDR3 reads CASRLTGVGDYGYTF. CDR3 sequence (DNA): TGTGCCAGCAGGCTTACAGGGGTAGGGGACTATGGCTACACCTTC. This chain links TRBV6-5 with TRBJ1-2; the match to TRBD1 covers 7 bases. The V segment lost 6 bases and the J segment 3 bases; nucleotides outside the gene matches: 10. The CDR3 is 15 amino acids. Germline assignment: CDR1 MNHEY and CDR2 SVGAGI.

The chain combines TRBV5-4 with TRBJ2-1, with 8 nucleotides matching TRBD2. Losses at the gene ends were 1 base for V and 7 bases for J; bases not matched to a gene: 4. This CDR3 is 14 amino acids long. Germline V gene data show CDR1 as SGHNT and CDR2 as YYREEE (reference sequence). CDR3 nucleotide sequence: TGTGCCAGCAGCTTGCGGGGGGGGAAGAATGAGCAGTTCTTC. This codes for CASSLRGGKNEQFF. The entire variable domain, with the rest obtained from reference TRBV5-4 and TRBJ2-1, is as follows: ETGVTQSPTHLIKTRGQQVTLRCSSQSGHNTVSWYQQALGQGPQFIFQYYREEENGRGNFPPRFSGLQFPNYSSELNVNALELDDSALYLCASSLRGGKNEQFFGPGTRLTVL.

The chain recombines TRBV19 with TRBJ2-5; TRBD2 matches 9 bases. There are 14 residues in the CDR3. V lost 5 bases, J lost 5 bases, and 6 bases stayed unmatched. Germline V gene data show CDR1 as LNHDA and CDR2 as SQIVND (reference sequence). Written as DNA, the CDR3 is TGTGCCAGTAGTCAACTAGCGGGTGGGGAGACCCAGTACTTC. Protein product: CASSQLAGGETQYF.

This chain links TRBV7-3 with TRBJ2-3; 8 bases line up with TRBD1. Germline CDR1 is SGHTA and CDR2 is FQGTGA. V gave up 4 bases and J gave up 6 bases; unmatched junction bases: 15. The CDR3 is 17 amino acids. CDR3 loop: CASSSSLHRGSADTQYF. The CDR3 region has the DNA TGTGCCAGCAGCTCGAGCCTTCACAGGGGGTCTGCGGATACGCAGTATTTT.

The V call is TRBV30, the J call TRBJ2-3, with D perhaps matching TRBD1 (5 bases). With 2 bases removed from V and 3 bases from J, the gap between germline ends came to 12 bases. CDR1 is GTSNPN, CDR2 SVGIG, per germline (reference sequence). There are 14 residues in the CDR3. The CDR3 loop is CAWSIGADTDTQYF. In nucleotides, the CDR3 is TGTGCCTGGAGTATAGGGGCAGATACAGATACGCAGTATTTT.

The CDR3 loop reads CASSLLPRDRVQETQYF. The CDR3 DNA reads as TGCGCCAGCAGCCTATTGCCCCGGGACAGGGTACAGGAGACCCAGTACTTC. The chain combines TRBV5-1 with TRBJ2-5; the match to TRBD1 covers 9 bases. Germline V gives CDR1 SGHRS, CDR2 YFSETQ. V lost 4 bases, J lost 5 bases, and 15 bases stayed unmatched. This CDR3 has 17 residues.

The genes are TRBV6-5 and TRBJ1-1; a possible D gene is TRBD1 (6 bases). Germline V gene sequence: CDR1 MNHEY, CDR2 SVGAGI. CDR3 length: 14 residues. The V end lost 7 bases, the J end lost 6 bases, and 18 bases lay between the germline ends. This chain's CDR3 is CASTQRGRVAEAFF. Here the CDR3 DNA reads TGTGCCAGCACCCAGCGGGGGCGCGTGGCTGAAGCTTTCTTT.